Listed below are T cell receptor beta chains from one sample, sequenced in a study of blood T cell repertoires in COVID-19. Here immunoSEQ multiplex PCR was the method, and the copy in TCRdb shows in-frame clones only, minus some. The top ten clones hold roughly 3.3% of a sample with around 370,000 clones, under 95% of them seen once. The specimen was peripheral blood. The receptors were gathered from a woman between 18 and 29 years old who had recovered from COVID-19. Each CDR3 is given with its conserved first and last residue. Clone size is not always given. Where it is, it says once, few, many or a class for expanded clones.

len: 16
abundance: .
v_gene: TRBV6-6
CDR3aa: CASSWGFSGPQETQYF

len: 17
abundance: .
v_gene: TRBV19
CDR3aa: CASSIVHRIERGYGYTF

len: 13
abundance: once
v_gene: TRBV6-1
CDR3aa: CASSENSQETQYF

len: 15
abundance: .
v_gene: TRBV25-1
CDR3aa: CASSPLAGGRSPLHF

len: 16
abundance: .
v_gene: TRBV4-1
CDR3aa: CASSQDSGGATGELFF

len: 14
abundance: .
v_gene: TRBV19
CDR3aa: CASSTMTGATEAFF

len: 15
abundance: .
v_gene: TRBV6-5
CDR3aa: CASRNRGVGGDTQYF

len: 16
abundance: .
v_gene: TRBV6-6
CDR3aa: CASSTQGFRNTDTQYF

len: 14
abundance: .
v_gene: TRBV3-1/TRBV3-2
CDR3aa: CASSQDSFTDTQYF

len: 14
abundance: .
v_gene: TRBV10-1
CDR3aa: CASKVAGKNYGYTF

len: 20
abundance: .
v_gene: TRBV27
CDR3aa: CASSLRTTGTSGRPHNEQFF

len: 17
abundance: .
v_gene: TRBV7-8
CDR3aa: CASSLPGAGPMNTEAFF

len: 16
abundance: once
v_gene: TRBV9
CDR3aa: CASSKGTGVGNEKLFF

len: 18
abundance: .
v_gene: TRBV10-1
CDR3aa: CASSEVLAGVRGTDTQYF

len: 15
abundance: .
v_gene: TRBV18
CDR3aa: CASSPTGNEADTQYF

len: 17
abundance: .
v_gene: TRBV5-1
CDR3aa: CASSLVVGLAGVNEQFF

len: 14
abundance: .
v_gene: TRBV11-2
CDR3aa: CASSLQGGDSPLHF

len: 13
abundance: .
v_gene: TRBV27
CDR3aa: CASSLVSNGEQFF

len: 16
abundance: .
v_gene: TRBV12-5
CDR3aa: CASGLVIRRDYNEQFF

len: 14
abundance: .
v_gene: TRBV27
CDR3aa: CASTSRGNNQPQHF

len: 16
abundance: .
v_gene: TRBV25-1
CDR3aa: CASSQTSGSFAGELFF

len: 17
abundance: .
v_gene: TRBV11-3
CDR3aa: CASSLEISGVGIATQYF

len: 16
abundance: few
v_gene: TRBV9
CDR3aa: CASTASGSLGTGELFF

len: 16
abundance: .
v_gene: TRBV29-1
CDR3aa: CSVTGTSGKSTDTQYF

len: 15
abundance: few
v_gene: TRBV7-2
CDR3aa: CASSWGRGITDTQYF

len: 15
abundance: .
v_gene: TRBV4-3
CDR3aa: CASSQVRTGSETQYF

len: 14
abundance: .
v_gene: TRBV6-5
CDR3aa: CASSQGFGANVLTF